This T cell receptor (beta chain) emerged from a study of CD8 T cells in ankylosing spondylitis (dated by TCRdb to 2015 to 2018). For the study in its entirety: The study set out to find disease-linked TCR variants by profiling T cell receptor beta repertoires in ankylosing spondylitis patients and healthy donors. The full study cohort comprised about 24 ankylosing spondylitis patients and about 110 healthy donors. Peripheral blood was sampled, and synovial fluid was additionally collected from ankylosing spondylitis patients.

What the work shows at the level of the full study, not this receptor alone: Some motif variants had previously been reported in the synovial fluid and blood of reactive arthritis patients, which suggests shared mechanisms of disease initiation. Blood from ankylosing spondylitis patients appeared to be characterized by a TCR beta motif made up of seven or eight highly homologous amino acid variants. A CD8+ phenotype was shown by the disease-linked clones, which were found at relatively low frequencies in peripheral blood. The disease-linked clones were reported to be significantly enriched in matched synovial fluid samples from ankylosing spondylitis patients.

The instrument was an Illumina HiSeq 2500. Quantitative 5'-RACE with molecular barcodes was the method used to prepare the TCR beta libraries. Under the source paper's analysis protocol: A new computational method, built on a probabilistic model of VDJ rearrangement, was used to identify disease-linked TCR variants. Using fastp trimming at Q25 and MiXCR clonotype assembly, TCRdb reanalyzed the public sequencing data and kept in-frame beta chains. Each CDR3 protein appears once, grouped with its most common genes and DNA. Here the V and J calls rest on TCRdb's processing, not on the authors' analysis. The sample profile shows roughly 250,000 distinct CDR3 sequences; roughly 8.6% of them were found once. The ten largest clones take up 6.8% of the sample. Deletion took 1 base off V and 7 bases off J, with a span of 6 bases between the germline ends. From the cysteine through the phenylalanine, the CDR3 covers 12 amino acids. Of all the DNA, just the CDR3 is kept, 36 bases in frame from base 1. CDR1 and CDR2 are read off the germline V gene as SGHDN and FVKESK.

This clonotype came up many times. It lacks a known antigen. No base quality values were provided; no much bigger clone lies one nucleotide off. Sample: blood, either unsorted or a sorted T cell fraction (not recorded which). The receptor was derived from a male donor with ankylosing spondylitis or in good health (not recorded which). The sequence is built from TRBV14 and TRBJ2-3; no D gene is confidently identified. The DNA is TGTGCCAGCAGCCAAGCTATTTATACGCAGTATTTT. The encoded protein is CASSQAIYTQYF.